These 20 T cell receptor beta chains were all obtained from the same sample, sequenced in a study of T cell repertoires in cytomegalovirus infection. Antigens for these TCRs are unknown. TCRdb recomputed calls from the reads with MiXCR, one row per CDR3 protein. This table has about 920,000 distinct CDR3 sequences, 25% to 40% appearing once. The sample here was cultured CD8+ T cells from PBMCs, taken from culture after CMV antigen stimulation. The origin of the receptors is a human donor in good health (CMV status not recorded). Some clones in this sample may be carry-over from other donors' samples.

There are many counts of this clonotype. The chain joins TRBV7-6 to TRBJ2-3; weak D call: TRBD2 (7 bases). CDR1 SGHVS and CDR2 FNYEAQ come from the germline V gene. This CDR3 is built from 15 residues. Trimming shortened V by 7 bases and J by 2 bases, and 16 bases separated the two germline ends. The CDR3 loop reads CASNLGGGSTDTQYF. The CDR3 DNA follows: TGTGCCAGCAACCTAGGCGGGGGCTCCACAGATACGCAGTATTTT. Combining the CDR3 with reference TRBV7-6 and TRBJ2-3 gives the whole variable domain GAGVSQSPRYKVTKRGQDVALRCDPISGHVSLYWYRQALGQGPEFLTYFNYEAQQDKSGLPNDRFSAERPEGSISTLTIQRTEQRDSAMYRCASNLGGGSTDTQYFGPGTRLTVL.

This clonotype has a handful of counts. V is TRBV12-3 or TRBV12-4 and J is TRBJ2-7, with 8 bases fitting TRBD1. This CDR3 comprises 12 residues. Unmatched junction bases numbered 3, after V lost 7 bases and J lost 4 bases. CDR3 in amino acids: CASTDRGYEQYF. CDR3 nucleotides: TGTGCCAGCACCGACAGGGGATACGAGCAGTACTTC.

The rearrangement links TRBV6-5 to TRBJ2-7, with 8 bases aligning to TRBD1. This CDR3 has 17 residues. Trimming at V came to 0 bases and at J to 5 bases, leaving 12 bases not matched to a gene. Germline V gene data show CDR1 as MNHEY and CDR2 as SVGAGI. The CDR3 nucleotides read TGTGCCAGCAGTTACTCGAGGGAATTAGACAGGGGCCACGAGCAGTACTTC. As protein: CASSYSRELDRGHEQYF.

The chain links TRBV5-4 to TRBJ2-7; TRBD2 is a possible D gene (5 bases). The CDR3 runs to 13 residues. Per germline, CDR1 SGHNT and CDR2 YYREEE (reference sequence). Trimming removed 0 bases at V and 3 bases at J, with 7 bases between. CDR3 residues: CASSLDGGYEQYF. The CDR3 DNA reads as TGTGCCAGCAGCTTGGACGGAGGCTACGAGCAGTACTTC.

This clonotype showed up just a few times. The chain combines TRBV12-3 or TRBV12-4 with TRBJ1-2, with D maybe TRBD1 (6 bases). The CDR3 runs to 16 residues. Between the trimmed V and J ends, which lost 9 bases and 5 bases, there was a span of 25 bases. CDR3 sequence (DNA): TGTGCCAGTTCAGGGGCCCTACCAAGTCCCGAATATGGCTACACCTTC. Protein product: CASSGALPSPEYGYTF.

The gene calls are TRBV6-2 or TRBV6-3 and TRBJ1-6; 8 nucleotides align to TRBD1. The germline CDR1 and CDR2 sequences are MNHEY and SVGEGT. Trimming cost V 6 bases and J 15 bases; bases outside gene matches: 7. The CDR3 totals 12 residues. CDR3 residues: CASRAGTGDLHF. The CDR3 DNA follows: TGTGCCAGCAGAGCCGGGACAGGAGACCTCCACTTT.

The genes are TRBV27 and TRBJ2-1; unclear D gene. The CDR3 is 16 residues long. CDR1 and CDR2 (germline): MNHEY, SMNVEV (reference sequence). V lost 4 bases and J lost 1, with 14 bases in between. The CDR3 reads CASSWGIGRSYNEQFF. The CDR3 nucleotides are TGTGCCAGCAGTTGGGGAATAGGGCGGTCCTACAATGAGCAGTTCTTC.

This clonotype was counted only a few times. This chain links TRBV5-6 with TRBJ2-3; 7 bases map to TRBD1. The germline V gene has CDR1 SGHDT and CDR2 YYEEEE. The CDR3 consists of 17 residues. J was trimmed by 3 bases and V by 4 bases; bases with no gene match: 14. The DNA for the CDR3 is TGTGCCAGCAGCGTACGTCCACAGGGGATCGGAACAGATACGCAGTATTTT. Its protein is CASSVRPQGIGTDTQYF. The whole variable domain, remainder taken from reference TRBV5-6 and TRBJ2-3, is DAGVTQSPTHLIKTRGQQVTLRCSPKSGHDTVSWYQQALGQGPQFIFQYYEEEERQRGNFPDRFSGHQFPNYSSELNVNALLLGDSALYLCASSVRPQGIGTDTQYFGPGTRLTVL.

This sequence joins TRBV10-3 and TRBJ2-1, with 8 bases fitting TRBD2. The V gene end was trimmed by 0 bases and the J gene end by 5 bases; junction bases not matched to a gene: 6. The CDR3 is made up of 16 amino acids. Per the germline V gene, CDR1 is ENHRY and CDR2 is SYGVKD. CDR3 nucleotides: TGTGCCATCAGTGAGTCGGGACTAGGAGGGCACAATGAGCAGTTCTTC. Its protein product is CAISESGLGGHNEQFF.

The V and J genes are TRBV5-1 and TRBJ2-2; D unclear. CDR3 length equals 17 residues. Germline V CDR1 and CDR2: SGHRS, YFSETQ. Trimming stripped 1 base from V and 1 base from J, with 14 bases between. Here the CDR3 DNA reads TGCGCCAGCAGCTTGCAGTTGTTAAAGCGGAACACCGGGGAGCTGTTTTTT. Translated: CASSLQLLKRNTGELFF. The full variable domain, rest sourced from reference TRBV5-1 and TRBJ2-2, is KAGVTQTPRYLIKTRGQQVTLSCSPISGHRSVSWYQQTPGQGLQFLFEYFSETQRNKGNFPGRFSGRQFSNSRSEMNVSTLELGDSALYLCASSLQLLKRNTGELFFGEGSRLTVL.

The chain has TRBV29-1 and TRBJ2-1; D is unresolved. The germline V and J ends were trimmed by 7 bases and 3 bases, with 4 bases remaining between them. Looked up from germline, CDR1 is SQVTM and CDR2 is ANQGSEA. The CDR3 covers 10 residues. The DNA for the CDR3 is TGCAGCGATGACTACAATGAGCAGTTCTTC. Amino acid sequence: CSDDYNEQFF.

For the CDR3, the DNA is TGTGCCAGCAGTGCTCGACAGGGTGAGAACACTGAAGCTTTCTTT. Its protein product is CASSARQGENTEAFF. V gene TRBV12-3 or TRBV12-4 combines with J gene TRBJ1-1, with TRBD1 matching 7 bases. This CDR3 spans 15 amino acids. The V gene end was trimmed by 5 bases and the J gene end by 1 base; junction bases not matched to a gene: 7.

This clonotype occurred a few times. This sequence joins TRBV27 and TRBJ2-3; D is undetermined. This CDR3 has 13 residues. Germline-derived CDR1 and CDR2 are MNHEY and SMNVEV (reference sequence). Trimming took off 10 bases at V and 0 bases at J, with 11 bases between the two ends. CDR3 nucleotide sequence: TGTGCCACCGGACCGCCTAGCACAGATACGCAGTATTTT. The encoded protein is CATGPPSTDTQYF.

This clonotype was found many times. The V call is TRBV7-2, the J call TRBJ2-1; perhaps D is TRBD1 or TRBD2 (5 bases each). V lost 8 bases, J lost 4 bases, and 12 bases lay in between. CDR1 is SGHTA, CDR2 FQGNSA, per germline. The CDR3 contains 13 residues. CDR3 amino acids: CASHGAYYNEQFF. DNA for the CDR3: TGTGCCAGCCACGGGGCGTATTACAATGAGCAGTTCTTC. The full variable domain, completed using reference TRBV7-2 and TRBJ2-1, is GAGVSQSPSNKVTEKGKDVELRCDPISGHTALYWYRQSLGQGLEFLIYFQGNSAPDKSGLPSDRFSAERTGGSVSTLTIQRTQQEDSAVYLCASHGAYYNEQFFGPGTRLTVL.

This clonotype occurred a few times. The gene calls are TRBV6-5 and TRBJ2-7, with TRBD1 identical over 7 bases. From germline, CDR1 is MNHEY and CDR2 SVGAGI. The CDR3 has 14 amino acids. After removal of 4 bases from V and 3 bases from J, the junction contained 6 bases not matched to a gene. Here the CDR3 reads CASSFRDRDYEQYF. The CDR3 DNA reads as TGTGCCAGCAGTTTCAGGGACAGAGACTACGAGCAGTACTTC.

This clonotype was seen many times. This chain connects TRBV7-9 to TRBJ2-1, with TRBD2 as a possible D gene (5 bases). V was trimmed by 5 bases and J by 0 bases, leaving 17 bases between them. The germline V gene has CDR1 SEHNR and CDR2 FQNEAQ (reference sequence). The CDR3 consists of 17 residues. This CDR3 is CASSPAERMTSYNEQFF. The DNA of the CDR3 is TGTGCCAGCAGCCCAGCGGAGCGGATGACCTCCTACAATGAGCAGTTCTTC.

This clonotype was recorded a few times. This rearrangement joins TRBV11-3 to TRBJ2-1; 9 positions match TRBD1. The CDR3 spans 17 residues. The V segment lost 0 bases and the J segment 2 bases; nucleotides outside the gene matches: 5. Germline CDR1 SGHNT, CDR2 YENEEA. CDR3 DNA sequence: TGTGCCAGCAGCTTAGATGGGACAGGGTCAACCTACAATGAGCAGTTCTTC. This sequence encodes CASSLDGTGSTYNEQFF.

This chain joins TRBV6-2 or TRBV6-3 and TRBJ2-1; 11 positions match TRBD2. V trimming: 3 bases; J trimming: 8 bases; junction bases outside the gene matches: 21. The germline V gene encodes CDR1 MNHEY and CDR2 SVGEGT. The CDR3 spans 20 residues. The CDR3 reads CASSYSGPQSELAGGDEQFF. The CDR3 DNA follows: TGTGCCAGCAGTTATTCAGGACCCCAATCGGAGCTAGCGGGGGGAGATGAGCAGTTCTTC.

This clonotype came up a few times. This chain joins TRBV4-1 and TRBJ2-1, with 14 bases matching TRBD2. The CDR3 sequence is 20 residues long. V shed 0 bases, J shed 4 bases, and the junction held 11 bases outside the gene matches. The germline V gene has CDR1 MGHRA and CDR2 YSYEKL. The CDR3 coding sequence is TGCGCCAGCAGCCAAGAATTGAGACTAGCGGGGGGGCCGGATTACAATGAGCAGTTCTTC. Translation gives CASSQELRLAGGPDYNEQFF.

The gene calls are TRBV11-3 and TRBJ1-2, with D unresolved. Germline lookup yields CDR1 SGHNT and CDR2 YENEEA. This CDR3 has 12 amino acids. Trimming left V 5 bases short and J 4 bases short, with 8 bases between. Here the CDR3 reads CASSLYGYGYTF. The CDR3 nucleotides read TGTGCCAGCAGCCTTTACGGCTATGGCTACACCTTC.